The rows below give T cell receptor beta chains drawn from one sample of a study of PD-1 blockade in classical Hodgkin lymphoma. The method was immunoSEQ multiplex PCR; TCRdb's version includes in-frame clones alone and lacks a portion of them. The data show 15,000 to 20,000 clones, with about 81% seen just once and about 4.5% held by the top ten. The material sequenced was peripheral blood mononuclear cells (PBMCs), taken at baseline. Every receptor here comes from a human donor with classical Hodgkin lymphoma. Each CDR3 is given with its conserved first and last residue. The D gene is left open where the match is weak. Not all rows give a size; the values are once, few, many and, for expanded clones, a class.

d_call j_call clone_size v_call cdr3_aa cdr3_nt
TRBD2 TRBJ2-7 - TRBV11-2 CASSFARGAYEQYF TGTGCCAGCAGCTTCGCACGGGGGGCCTACGAGCAGTACTTC
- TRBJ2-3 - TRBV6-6 CASSFDSTDTQYF TGTGCCAGCAGCTTTGACAGCACAGATACGCAGTATTTT
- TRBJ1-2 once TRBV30 CAWSVHLLDPKYSYTF TGTGCCTGGAGTGTCCACCTCTTGGACCCGAAATATAGCTACACCTTC
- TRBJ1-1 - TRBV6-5 CASSHTSGGTEAFF TGTGCCAGCAGTCATACGTCGGGGGGCACTGAAGCTTTCTTT
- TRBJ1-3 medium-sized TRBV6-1 CASKRTGTGNTIYF TGTGCCAGCAAACGAACAGGGACTGGAAACACCATATATTTT
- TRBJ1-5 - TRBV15 CATSEEGGGGQPQHF TGTGCCACCAGCGAAGAAGGGGGAGGAGGTCAGCCCCAGCATTTT
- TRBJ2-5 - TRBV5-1 CASSSEGEAEYF TGCGCCAGCAGCTCCGAGGGGGAGGCCGAGTACTTC
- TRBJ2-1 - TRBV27 CASTLRSRLEQFF TGTGCCAGCACCCTCCGTTCAAGGCTTGAGCAGTTCTTC
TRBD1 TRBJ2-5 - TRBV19 CASSIGGGTGKSETQYF TGTGCCAGTAGTATAGGGGGCGGGACAGGGAAGTCAGAGACCCAGTACTTC
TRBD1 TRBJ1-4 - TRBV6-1 CASGDSTTNEKLFF TGTGCCAGCGGGGACAGTACAACTAATGAAAAACTGTTTTTT
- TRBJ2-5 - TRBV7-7 CASSSSGAGETQYF TGTGCTAGCAGCTCCAGTGGAGCGGGAGAGACCCAGTACTTC
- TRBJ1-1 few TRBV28 CASTPGTPKWGRAFF TGTGCCAGCACCCCAGGGACACCCAAATGGGGGCGAGCTTTCTTT
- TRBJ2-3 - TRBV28 CASSYLPRGASLHLTDTQYF TGTGCCAGCAGTTATCTTCCCCGGGGCGCGAGCCTCCACCTCACAGATACGCAGTATTTT
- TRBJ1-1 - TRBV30 CAWRAAGTTSGTEAFF TGTGCCTGGAGGGCCGCCGGGACCACGAGTGGCACTGAAGCTTTCTTT
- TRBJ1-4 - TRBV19 CASRGEDEKLFF TGTGCCAGTAGAGGGGAGGATGAAAAACTGTTTTTT
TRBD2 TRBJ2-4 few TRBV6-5 CAGGRGTKNIQYF TGTGCCGGCGGGAGGGGAACCAAAAACATTCAGTACTTC
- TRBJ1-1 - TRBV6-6 CASSYGIEAFF TGTGCCAGCAGTTACGGTATTGAAGCTTTCTTT
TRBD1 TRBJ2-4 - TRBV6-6 CASSYSQGEAKNIQYF TGTGCCAGCAGTTACTCGCAGGGGGAAGCCAAAAACATTCAGTACTTC
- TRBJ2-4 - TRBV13 CASSLGVTRLAKNIQYF TGTGCCAGCAGCTTAGGGGTTACGCGGTTAGCCAAAAACATTCAGTACTTC
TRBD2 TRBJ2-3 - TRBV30 CAWNESMMREADTQYF TGTGCCTGGAACGAGTCCATGATGCGGGAGGCAGATACGCAGTATTTT
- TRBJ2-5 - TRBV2 CASSELLETQYF TGTGCCAGCAGTGAATTATTGGAGACCCAGTACTTC
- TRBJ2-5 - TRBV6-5 CASRDRDGLLETQYF TGTGCCAGCAGGGACCGGGACGGCCTTTTGGAGACCCAGTACTTC
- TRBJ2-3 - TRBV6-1 CASSVVPYKTDTQYF TGTGCCAGCAGTGTAGTTCCCTACAAGACAGATACGCAGTATTTT
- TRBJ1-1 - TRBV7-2 CASSLLGGNTEAFF TGTGCCAGCAGCTTATTGGGGGGGAACACTGAAGCTTTCTTT
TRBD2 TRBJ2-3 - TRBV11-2 CASSLVGGSWVEADTQYF TGTGCCAGCAGCTTAGTGGGCGGGAGTTGGGTCGAGGCAGATACGCAGTATTTT